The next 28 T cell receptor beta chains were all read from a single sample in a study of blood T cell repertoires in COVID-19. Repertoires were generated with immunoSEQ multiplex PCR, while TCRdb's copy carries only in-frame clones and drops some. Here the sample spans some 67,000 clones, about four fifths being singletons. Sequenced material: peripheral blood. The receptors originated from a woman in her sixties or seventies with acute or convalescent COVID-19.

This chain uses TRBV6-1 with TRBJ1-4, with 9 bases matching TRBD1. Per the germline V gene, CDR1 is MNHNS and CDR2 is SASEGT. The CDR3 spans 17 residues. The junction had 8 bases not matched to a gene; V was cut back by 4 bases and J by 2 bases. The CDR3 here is CASSVGQGLGTNEKLFF. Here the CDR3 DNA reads TGTGCCAGCAGTGTGGGACAGGGACTGGGTACTAATGAAAAACTGTTTTTT.

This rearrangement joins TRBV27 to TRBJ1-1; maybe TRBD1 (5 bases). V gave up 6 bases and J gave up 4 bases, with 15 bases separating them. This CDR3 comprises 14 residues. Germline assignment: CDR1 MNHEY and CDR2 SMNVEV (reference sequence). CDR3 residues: CASRPRGLPTEAFF. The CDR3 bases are TGTGCCAGCAGACCCCGGGGGTTGCCCACTGAAGCTTTCTTT.

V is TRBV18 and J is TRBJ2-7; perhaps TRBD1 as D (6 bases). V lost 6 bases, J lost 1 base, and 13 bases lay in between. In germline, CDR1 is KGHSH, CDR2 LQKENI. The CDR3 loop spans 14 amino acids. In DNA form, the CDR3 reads TGTGCCAGCTCGTCACAGGGTCGATCCTACGAGCAGTACTTC. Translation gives CASSSQGRSYEQYF.

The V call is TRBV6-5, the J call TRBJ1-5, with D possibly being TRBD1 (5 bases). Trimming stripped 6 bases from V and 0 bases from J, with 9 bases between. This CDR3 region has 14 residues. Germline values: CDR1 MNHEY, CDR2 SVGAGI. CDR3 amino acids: CASSLGRSNQPQHF. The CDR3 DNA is TGTGCCAGCAGCCTGGGGCGTAGCAATCAGCCCCAGCATTTT.

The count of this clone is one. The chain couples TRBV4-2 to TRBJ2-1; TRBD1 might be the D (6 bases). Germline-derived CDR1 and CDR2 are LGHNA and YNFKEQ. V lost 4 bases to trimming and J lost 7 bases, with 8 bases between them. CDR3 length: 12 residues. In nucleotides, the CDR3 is TGTGCCAGCAGCCCGCAGGGGAATGAGCAGTTCTTC. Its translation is CASSPQGNEQFF.

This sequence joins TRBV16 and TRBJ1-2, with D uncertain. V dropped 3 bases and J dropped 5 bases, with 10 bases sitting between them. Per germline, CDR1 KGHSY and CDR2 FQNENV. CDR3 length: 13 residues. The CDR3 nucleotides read TGTGCCAGCAGCCACTCGCCAGGATATGGCTACACCTTC. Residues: CASSHSPGYGYTF. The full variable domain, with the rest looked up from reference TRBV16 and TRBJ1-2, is GEEVAQTPKHLVRGEGQKAKLYCAPIKGHSYVFWYQQVLKNEFKFLISFQNENVFDETGMPKERFSAKCLPNSPCSLEIQATKLEDSAVYFCASSHSPGYGYTFGSGTRLTVV.

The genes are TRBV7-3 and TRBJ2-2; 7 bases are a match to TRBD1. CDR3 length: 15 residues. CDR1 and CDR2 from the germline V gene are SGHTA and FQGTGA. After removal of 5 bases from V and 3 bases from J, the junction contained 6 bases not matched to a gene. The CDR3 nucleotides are TGTGCCAGCAGCCGGGACAGCAGTTACACCGGGGAGCTGTTTTTT. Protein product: CASSRDSSYTGELFF.

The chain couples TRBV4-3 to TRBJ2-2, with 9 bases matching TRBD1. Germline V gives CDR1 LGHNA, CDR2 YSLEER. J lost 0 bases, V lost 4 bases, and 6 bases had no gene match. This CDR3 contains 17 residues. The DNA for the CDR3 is TGCGCCAGCAGCCCAGGGGGACAGGGCGCGAACACCGGGGAGCTGTTTTTT. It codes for CASSPGGQGANTGELFF.

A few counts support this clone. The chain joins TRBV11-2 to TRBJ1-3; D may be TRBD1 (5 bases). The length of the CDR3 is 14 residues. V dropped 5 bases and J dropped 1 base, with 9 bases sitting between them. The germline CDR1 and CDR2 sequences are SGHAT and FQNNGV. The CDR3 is CASSGGASGNTIYF. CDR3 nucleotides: TGTGCCAGCAGCGGAGGGGCTTCTGGAAACACCATATATTTT.

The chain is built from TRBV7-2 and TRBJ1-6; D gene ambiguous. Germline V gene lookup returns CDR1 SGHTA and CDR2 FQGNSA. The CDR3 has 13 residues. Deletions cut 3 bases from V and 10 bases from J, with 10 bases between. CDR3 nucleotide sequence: TGTGCCAGCAGCTTCCCTACTCACTCACCCCTCCACTTT. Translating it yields CASSFPTHSPLHF.

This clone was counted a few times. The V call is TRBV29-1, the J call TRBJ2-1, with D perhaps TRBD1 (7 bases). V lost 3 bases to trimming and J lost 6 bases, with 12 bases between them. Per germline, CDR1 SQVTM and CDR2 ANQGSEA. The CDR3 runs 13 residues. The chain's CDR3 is CSVDGQGGNEQFF. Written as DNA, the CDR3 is TGCAGCGTTGATGGGCAGGGGGGCAATGAGCAGTTCTTC.

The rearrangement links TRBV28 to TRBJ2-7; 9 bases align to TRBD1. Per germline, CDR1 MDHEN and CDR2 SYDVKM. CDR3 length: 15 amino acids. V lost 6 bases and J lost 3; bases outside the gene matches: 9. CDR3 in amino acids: CASSLLDRGSYEQYF. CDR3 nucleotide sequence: TGTGCCAGCAGCCTACTGGACAGGGGTAGCTACGAGCAGTACTTC.

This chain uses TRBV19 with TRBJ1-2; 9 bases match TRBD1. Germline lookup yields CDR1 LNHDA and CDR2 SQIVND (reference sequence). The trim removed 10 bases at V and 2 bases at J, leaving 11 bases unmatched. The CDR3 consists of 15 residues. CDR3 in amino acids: CATAGWDRVNYGYTF. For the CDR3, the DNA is TGTGCCACCGCGGGTTGGGACAGGGTCAACTATGGCTACACCTTC. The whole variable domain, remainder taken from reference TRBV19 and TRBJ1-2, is DGGITQSPKYLFRKEGQNVTLSCEQNLNHDAMYWYRQDPGQGLRLIYYSQIVNDFQKGDIAEGYSVSREKKESFPLTVTSAQKNPTAFYLCATAGWDRVNYGYTFGSGTRLTVV.

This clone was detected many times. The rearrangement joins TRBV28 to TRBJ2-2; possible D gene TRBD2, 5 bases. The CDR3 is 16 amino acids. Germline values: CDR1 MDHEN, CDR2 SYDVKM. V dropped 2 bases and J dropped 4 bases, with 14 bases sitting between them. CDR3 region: CASSLRRGKSTGELFF. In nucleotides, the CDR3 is TGTGCCAGCAGTTTACGTCGGGGAAAAAGCACCGGGGAGCTGTTTTTT.

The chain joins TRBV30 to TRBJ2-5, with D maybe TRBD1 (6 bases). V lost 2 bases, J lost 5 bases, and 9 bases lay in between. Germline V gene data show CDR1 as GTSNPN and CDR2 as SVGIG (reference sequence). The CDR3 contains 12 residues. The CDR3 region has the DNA TGTGCCTGGAGTCGGGACACGGAGACCCAGTACTTC. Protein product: CAWSRDTETQYF.

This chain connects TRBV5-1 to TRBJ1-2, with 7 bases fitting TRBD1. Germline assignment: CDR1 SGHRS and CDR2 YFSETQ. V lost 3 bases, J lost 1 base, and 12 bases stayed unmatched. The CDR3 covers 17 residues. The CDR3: CASSYQGVGENNYGYTF. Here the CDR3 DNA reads TGCGCCAGCAGCTATCAGGGGGTCGGGGAAAATAACTATGGCTACACCTTC. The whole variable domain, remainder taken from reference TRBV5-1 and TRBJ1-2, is KAGVTQTPRYLIKTRGQQVTLSCSPISGHRSVSWYQQTPGQGLQFLFEYFSETQRNKGNFPGRFSGRQFSNSRSEMNVSTLELGDSALYLCASSYQGVGENNYGYTFGSGTRLTVV.

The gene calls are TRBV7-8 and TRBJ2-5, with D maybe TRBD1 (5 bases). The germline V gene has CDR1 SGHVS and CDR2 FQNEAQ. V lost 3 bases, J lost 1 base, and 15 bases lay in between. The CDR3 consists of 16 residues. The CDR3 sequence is CASSFRAGLAQETQYF. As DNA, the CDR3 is TGTGCCAGCAGCTTCAGGGCAGGGTTGGCCCAAGAGACCCAGTACTTC.

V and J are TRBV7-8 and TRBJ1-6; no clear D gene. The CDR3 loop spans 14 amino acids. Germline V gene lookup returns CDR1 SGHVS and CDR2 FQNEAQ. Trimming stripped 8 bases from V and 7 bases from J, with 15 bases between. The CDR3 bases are TGTGCCAGCCAAGGCGGGGATGGCAATTCACCCCTCCACTTT. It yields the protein CASQGGDGNSPLHF.

The DNA for the CDR3 is TGTGCCAGCAGCTTCGGACAGGACTACGAGCAGTACTTC. Its protein product is CASSFGQDYEQYF. This rearrangement joins TRBV9 to TRBJ2-7, with TRBD1 matching over 7 bases. With 4 bases clipped from V and 3 bases from J, the junction kept 4 bases outside the gene matches. The CDR3 is 13 residues long. Germline CDR1 is SGDLS and CDR2 is YYNGEE.

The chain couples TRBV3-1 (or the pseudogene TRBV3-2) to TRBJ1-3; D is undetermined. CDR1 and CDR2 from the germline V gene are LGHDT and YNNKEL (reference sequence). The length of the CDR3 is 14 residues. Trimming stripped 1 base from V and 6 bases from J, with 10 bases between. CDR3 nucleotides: TGTGCCAGCAGCCAAGCCGGGTTGGCAAACACCATATATTTT. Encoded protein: CASSQAGLANTIYF.

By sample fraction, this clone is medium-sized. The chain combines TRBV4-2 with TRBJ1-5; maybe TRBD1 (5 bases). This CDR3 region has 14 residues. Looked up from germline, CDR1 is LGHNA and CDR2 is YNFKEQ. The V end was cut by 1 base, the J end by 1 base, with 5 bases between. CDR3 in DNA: TGTGCCAGCAGCCAAGCAGGGAGCAATCAGCCCCAGCATTTT. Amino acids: CASSQAGSNQPQHF.

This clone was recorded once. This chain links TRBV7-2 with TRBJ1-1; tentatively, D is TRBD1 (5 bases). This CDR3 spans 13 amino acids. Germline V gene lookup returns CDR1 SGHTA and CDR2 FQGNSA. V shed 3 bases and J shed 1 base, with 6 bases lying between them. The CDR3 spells CASSLTANTEAFF. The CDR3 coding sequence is TGTGCCAGCAGCTTGACAGCGAACACTGAAGCTTTCTTT.

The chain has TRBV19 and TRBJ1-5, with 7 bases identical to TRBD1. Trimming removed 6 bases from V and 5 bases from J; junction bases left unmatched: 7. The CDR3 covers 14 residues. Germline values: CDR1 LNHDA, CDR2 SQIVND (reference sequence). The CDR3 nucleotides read TGTGCCAGTAGAAGATTCGGACAGGATCAGCCCCAGCATTTT. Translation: CASRRFGQDQPQHF.

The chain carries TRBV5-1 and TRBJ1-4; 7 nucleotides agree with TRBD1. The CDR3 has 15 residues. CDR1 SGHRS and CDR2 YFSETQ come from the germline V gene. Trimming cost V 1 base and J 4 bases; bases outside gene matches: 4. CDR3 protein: CASSLMTGINEKLFF. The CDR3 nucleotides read TGCGCCAGCAGCTTGATGACAGGGATTAATGAAAAACTGTTTTTT.

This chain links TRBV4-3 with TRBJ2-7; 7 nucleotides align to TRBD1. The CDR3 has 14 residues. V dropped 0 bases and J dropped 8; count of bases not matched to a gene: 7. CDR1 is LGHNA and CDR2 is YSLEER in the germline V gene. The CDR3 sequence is CASSQDSGGLKQYF. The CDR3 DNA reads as TGCGCCAGCAGCCAAGATTCAGGGGGTCTAAAGCAGTACTTC.

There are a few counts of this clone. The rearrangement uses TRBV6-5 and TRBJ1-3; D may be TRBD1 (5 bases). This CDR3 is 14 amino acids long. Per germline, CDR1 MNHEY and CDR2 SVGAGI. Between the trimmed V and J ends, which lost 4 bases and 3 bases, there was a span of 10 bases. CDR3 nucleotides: TGTGCCAGCAGTTCCAGGGCGGATGGAAACACCATATATTTT. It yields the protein CASSSRADGNTIYF.

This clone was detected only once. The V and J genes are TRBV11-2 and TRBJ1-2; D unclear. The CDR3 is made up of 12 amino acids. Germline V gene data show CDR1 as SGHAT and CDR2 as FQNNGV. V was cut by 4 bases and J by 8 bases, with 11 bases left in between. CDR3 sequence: CASSSEGDGYTF. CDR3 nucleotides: TGTGCCAGCAGCTCGGAGGGAGACGGCTACACCTTC.

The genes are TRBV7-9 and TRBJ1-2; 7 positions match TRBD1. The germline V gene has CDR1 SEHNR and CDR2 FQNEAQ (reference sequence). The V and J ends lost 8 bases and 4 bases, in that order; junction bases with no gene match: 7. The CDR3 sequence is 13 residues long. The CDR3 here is CASDQGGAYGYTF. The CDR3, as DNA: TGTGCCAGCGATCAGGGGGGTGCCTATGGCTACACCTTC.